The clone carrying this TCR beta chain came up once. The antigen is not known. This sample stems from a study of radiation and T cells in renal cell carcinoma. The study's findings and limits: Baseline intratumoral clonotype presence is unknown without pretreatment biopsies. From baseline, blood top tumor clonotypes peaked at 2 weeks post-radiation.

TCRdb's table, derived via immunoSEQ multiplex PCR, lists solely in-frame clones and lacks some. The table lists 70,000 to 90,000 clones, just over 85% of them singletons. The sample's time point: blood 2 weeks post-SBRT. Treatment here: 15 Gy SBRT to primary tumor, nephrectomy 4 weeks later. Blood was sampled at baseline, 2 weeks and 4 weeks after SBRT. The patient's renal cell carcinoma had clear cell pathology. Germline V gives CDR1 MGHDK, CDR2 SYGVNS. V was shortened by 3 bases and J by 1 base, with 11 bases between the two germline ends. The CDR3 runs 15 residues. J is TRBJ2-3 and V is TRBV25-1, with D perhaps TRBD1 (5 bases). The sequences come from blood, collected from a patient whose treatment included radiotherapy and nephrectomy. This TCR was recovered from a woman aged 45-59 years with renal cell carcinoma. The CDR3 region is CASSDIDRGTDTQYF. As DNA, the CDR3 is TGTGCCAGCAGTGATATCGACAGAGGCACAGATACGCAGTATTTT.